Listed below are T cell receptor beta chains from one sample, sequenced in a study of CD8+ T cells in alopecia areata. Using immunoSEQ multiplex PCR, the repertoire was profiled, and TCRdb retains in-frame clones only, with some absent. The repertoire holds 95,000 to 150,000 clones, with 50% to 55% as singletons. Here the sequenced sample was CD4+ T cells sorted from blood, taken at week 4, from a patient treated with tofacitinib. These receptor sequences come from a human donor with alopecia areata. Both conserved end residues are part of each CDR3. D genes are given only for firm matches. Not all rows give a size; the values are once, few, many and, for expanded clones, a class.

V gene: TRBV29-1
D gene: .
clone size: .
J gene: TRBJ2-7
CDR3 protein: CSVEDGGAGPLYEQYF
CDR3 DNA: TGCAGCGTTGAAGACGGTGGGGCGGGACCTCTATACGAGCAGTACTTC

V gene: TRBV7-2
D gene: .
clone size: few
J gene: TRBJ2-2
CDR3 protein: CASSLGERITGELFF
CDR3 DNA: TGTGCCAGCAGCTTAGGTGAAAGAATCACCGGGGAGCTGTTTTTT

V gene: TRBV2
D gene: .
clone size: .
J gene: TRBJ1-2
CDR3 protein: CASSEGSFYGYTF
CDR3 DNA: TGTGCCAGCAGTGAGGGCAGCTTCTATGGCTACACCTTC

V gene: TRBV15
D gene: .
clone size: .
J gene: TRBJ1-6
CDR3 protein: CATNSPNSPLHF
CDR3 DNA: TGTGCCACCAATTCCCCTAATTCACCCCTCCACTTT

V gene: TRBV29-1
D gene: TRBD1
clone size: once
J gene: TRBJ2-3
CDR3 protein: CVCTGGQPDTQYF
CDR3 DNA: TGCGTTTGCACAGGGGGCCAACCAGATACGCAGTATTTT

V gene: TRBV30
D gene: TRBD1
clone size: .
J gene: TRBJ1-1
CDR3 protein: CAWSAGQGIGAFF
CDR3 DNA: TGTGCCTGGAGTGCGGGACAGGGGATAGGTGCTTTCTTT

V gene: TRBV4-1
D gene: .
clone size: once
J gene: TRBJ2-1
CDR3 protein: CASSQEATGRRNEQFF
CDR3 DNA: TGCGCCAGCAGCCAAGAGGCGACAGGTCGGCGCAATGAGCAGTTCTTC

V gene: TRBV6-5
D gene: .
clone size: few
J gene: TRBJ2-1
CDR3 protein: CASSYGLGGLNEQFF
CDR3 DNA: TGTGCCAGCAGTTATGGACTCGGGGGTTTGAATGAGCAGTTCTTC

V gene: TRBV30
D gene: .
clone size: few
J gene: TRBJ2-2
CDR3 protein: CAWSLTGTGELFF
CDR3 DNA: TGTGCCTGGAGTCTAACCGGCACCGGGGAGCTGTTTTTT

V gene: TRBV30
D gene: .
clone size: .
J gene: TRBJ2-5
CDR3 protein: CAWSLVSIQETQYF
CDR3 DNA: TGTGCCTGGAGCCTAGTATCGATCCAAGAGACCCAGTACTTC

V gene: TRBV30
D gene: .
clone size: .
J gene: TRBJ1-5
CDR3 protein: CAWSAGFAQPQHF
CDR3 DNA: TGTGCCTGGAGTGCAGGCTTCGCCCAGCCCCAGCATTTT

V gene: TRBV7-9
D gene: .
clone size: .
J gene: TRBJ1-5
CDR3 protein: CASSQAGGSNQPQHF
CDR3 DNA: TGTGCCAGCAGCCAAGCTGGGGGTAGCAATCAGCCCCAGCATTTT

V gene: TRBV30
D gene: .
clone size: .
J gene: TRBJ2-7
CDR3 protein: CAWSVPDYEQYF
CDR3 DNA: TGTGCCTGGAGTGTACCGGACTACGAGCAGTACTTC

V gene: TRBV5-4
D gene: .
clone size: many
J gene: TRBJ2-3
CDR3 protein: CASSFPGADTQYF
CDR3 DNA: TGTGCCAGCAGCTTTCCAGGGGCAGATACGCAGTATTTT

V gene: TRBV13
D gene: .
clone size: .
J gene: TRBJ2-1
CDR3 protein: CASSLGQGRSNEQFF
CDR3 DNA: TGTGCCAGCAGCTTAGGACAGGGGAGGAGCAATGAGCAGTTCTTC

V gene: TRBV6-1
D gene: TRBD1
clone size: .
J gene: TRBJ1-2
CDR3 protein: CASSVRWTGSGYTF
CDR3 DNA: TGTGCCAGCAGTGTCCGGTGGACAGGGTCAGGCTACACCTTC

V gene: TRBV6-1
D gene: .
clone size: few
J gene: TRBJ2-6
CDR3 protein: CASSEALGAGANVLTF
CDR3 DNA: TGTGCCAGCAGTGAAGCGTTGGGGGCTGGGGCCAACGTCCTGACTTTC

V gene: TRBV5-6
D gene: TRBD2
clone size: .
J gene: TRBJ2-7
CDR3 protein: CASSTSAWGREGYEQYF
CDR3 DNA: TGTGCCAGCAGCACCTCGGCCTGGGGCAGGGAGGGCTACGAGCAGTACTTC

V gene: TRBV15
D gene: .
clone size: .
J gene: TRBJ2-5
CDR3 protein: CATTEGRYQETQYF
CDR3 DNA: TGTGCCACCACCGAGGGGCGGTACCAAGAGACCCAGTACTTC

V gene: TRBV5-1
D gene: TRBD2
clone size: .
J gene: TRBJ2-3
CDR3 protein: CASSLLSGGIADTQYF
CDR3 DNA: TGCGCCAGCAGCTTGCTTAGCGGGGGGATAGCAGATACGCAGTATTTT

V gene: TRBV7-9
D gene: TRBD1
clone size: few
J gene: TRBJ1-1
CDR3 protein: CASSSKRGQSNTEAFF
CDR3 DNA: TGTGCCAGCAGCTCCAAGAGGGGACAGTCGAACACTGAAGCTTTCTTT

V gene: TRBV5-1
D gene: .
clone size: .
J gene: TRBJ2-5
CDR3 protein: CASSLGQEQETQYF
CDR3 DNA: TGCGCCAGCAGCTTGGGGCAGGAGCAAGAGACCCAGTACTTC

V gene: TRBV5-1
D gene: .
clone size: .
J gene: TRBJ2-1
CDR3 protein: CASSLPSIHEQFF
CDR3 DNA: TGCGCCAGCAGCTTGCCTAGCATCCATGAGCAGTTCTTC

V gene: TRBV28
D gene: .
clone size: few
J gene: TRBJ1-5
CDR3 protein: CASSLRNQPQHF
CDR3 DNA: TGTGCCAGCAGTTTACGGAATCAGCCCCAGCATTTT

V gene: TRBV30
D gene: .
clone size: few
J gene: TRBJ2-3
CDR3 protein: CAWSPNFGDTQYF
CDR3 DNA: TGTGCCTGGAGCCCTAATTTCGGGGATACGCAGTATTTT

V gene: TRBV30
D gene: .
clone size: once
J gene: TRBJ2-7
CDR3 protein: CAWSNRNNYEQYF
CDR3 DNA: TGTGCCTGGAGTAACAGGAACAACTACGAGCAGTACTTC

V gene: TRBV30
D gene: TRBD2
clone size: .
J gene: TRBJ2-7
CDR3 protein: CACAVAGAYEQYF
CDR3 DNA: TGTGCCTGTGCTGTAGCGGGAGCCTACGAGCAGTACTTC

V gene: TRBV13
D gene: .
clone size: .
J gene: TRBJ2-6
CDR3 protein: CASSQIRGLGANVLTF
CDR3 DNA: TGTGCCAGCAGCCAGATCCGGGGGCTTGGGGCCAACGTCCTGACTTTC

V gene: TRBV18
D gene: .
clone size: few
J gene: TRBJ2-7
CDR3 protein: CASSPTGASYEQYF
CDR3 DNA: TGTGCCAGCTCACCAACTGGGGCGTCCTACGAGCAGTACTTC

V gene: TRBV29-1
D gene: .
clone size: .
J gene: TRBJ2-1
CDR3 protein: CSVETGGRANEQFF
CDR3 DNA: TGCAGCGTTGAAACCGGGGGACGTGCCAATGAGCAGTTCTTC

V gene: TRBV29-1
D gene: .
clone size: .
J gene: TRBJ2-5
CDR3 protein: CSVEPGRQETQYF
CDR3 DNA: TGCAGCGTTGAGCCAGGTAGACAAGAGACCCAGTACTTC

V gene: TRBV6-5
D gene: .
clone size: .
J gene: TRBJ2-7
CDR3 protein: CASSQSVYEQYF
CDR3 DNA: TGTGCCAGCTCCCAATCTGTTTACGAGCAGTACTTC

V gene: TRBV29-1
D gene: .
clone size: few
J gene: TRBJ2-3
CDR3 protein: CSVEDTDTQYF
CDR3 DNA: TGCAGCGTTGAAGATACAGATACGCAGTATTTT

V gene: TRBV30
D gene: .
clone size: .
J gene: TRBJ1-2
CDR3 protein: CAWSASGTLKGGYTF
CDR3 DNA: TGTGCCTGGAGTGCTTCCGGGACCTTAAAGGGTGGCTACACCTTC

V gene: TRBV29-1
D gene: TRBD1
clone size: few
J gene: TRBJ1-1
CDR3 protein: CSALGQRNTEAFF
CDR3 DNA: TGCAGCGCCCTGGGACAGAGGAACACTGAAGCTTTCTTT

V gene: TRBV2
D gene: .
clone size: .
J gene: TRBJ2-7
CDR3 protein: CASSPEAGQTYEQYF
CDR3 DNA: TGTGCCAGCAGTCCTGAAGCGGGACAGACCTACGAGCAGTACTTC

V gene: TRBV30
D gene: TRBD2
clone size: few
J gene: TRBJ2-1
CDR3 protein: CAWRTSSQVTEQFF
CDR3 DNA: TGTGCCTGGAGGACTAGCTCCCAAGTAACCGAGCAGTTCTTC

V gene: TRBV6-5
D gene: TRBD1
clone size: .
J gene: TRBJ2-6
CDR3 protein: CASSRQGTGANVLTF
CDR3 DNA: TGTGCCAGCAGTCGACAGGGGACTGGGGCCAACGTCCTGACTTTC

V gene: TRBV30
D gene: .
clone size: .
J gene: TRBJ2-7
CDR3 protein: CAWVNGQTYEQYF
CDR3 DNA: TGTGCCTGGGTCAACGGCCAGACCTACGAGCAGTACTTC

V gene: TRBV29-1
D gene: .
clone size: .
J gene: TRBJ1-1
CDR3 protein: CSVEGASETEAFF
CDR3 DNA: TGCAGCGTTGAGGGGGCGAGTGAGACTGAAGCTTTCTTT

V gene: TRBV2
D gene: .
clone size: .
J gene: TRBJ2-1
CDR3 protein: CASSEVGIEQFF
CDR3 DNA: TGTGCCAGCAGTGAAGTGGGGATTGAGCAGTTCTTC

V gene: TRBV19
D gene: .
clone size: .
J gene: TRBJ1-5
CDR3 protein: CASSQGTQPQHF
CDR3 DNA: TGTGCCAGTAGCCAGGGAACTCAGCCCCAGCATTTT

V gene: TRBV6-1
D gene: .
clone size: .
J gene: TRBJ2-6
CDR3 protein: CTSARSDSGANVLTF
CDR3 DNA: TGTACCTCTGCTCGGAGTGACTCTGGGGCCAACGTCCTGACTTTC

V gene: TRBV4-1
D gene: TRBD2
clone size: .
J gene: TRBJ2-1
CDR3 protein: CASSPGPLRSSGRDEQFF
CDR3 DNA: TGCGCCAGCAGCCCCGGCCCCCTTCGTAGTAGCGGGAGGGATGAGCAGTTCTTC

V gene: TRBV30
D gene: .
clone size: few
J gene: TRBJ1-2
CDR3 protein: CASDTSNYGYTF
CDR3 DNA: TGTGCCTCCGACACCTCTAACTATGGCTACACCTTC